The clone carrying this TCR beta chain showed up just once. Its matching antigen is unknown. This entry is derived from a study of siplizumab effects on memory and regulatory T cells. Broader study findings: Only a minor fraction of alloreactive clones mapped to unstimulated subsets. The study found naive T cells seemingly more diverse than memory cells and seemingly major alloresponse contributors.

CDR3 length equals 15 residues. Trimming shortened V by 0 bases and J by 4 bases, and 12 bases separated the two germline ends. CDR1 SGHRS and CDR2 YFSETQ come from the germline V gene. Per-sample assaying covered about 10^5 TCR templates. Profiling relied on immunoSEQ multiplex PCR, and the TCRdb table lists in-frame clones only, not all of them. This sample yields 85,000 to 95,000 clones, of which 94% are seen a single time; roughly 0.3% belongs to the top ten. Sequences were obtained from non-Treg CD4+ T cells sorted from blood. This chain joins TRBV5-1 and TRBJ2-3; maybe TRBD1 (6 bases). This clonotype originated in a human donor in good health. The CDR3 reads CASSLGQGKADTQYF. The CDR3 nucleotides are TGCGCCAGCAGCTTGGGGCAGGGGAAGGCAGATACGCAGTATTTT.